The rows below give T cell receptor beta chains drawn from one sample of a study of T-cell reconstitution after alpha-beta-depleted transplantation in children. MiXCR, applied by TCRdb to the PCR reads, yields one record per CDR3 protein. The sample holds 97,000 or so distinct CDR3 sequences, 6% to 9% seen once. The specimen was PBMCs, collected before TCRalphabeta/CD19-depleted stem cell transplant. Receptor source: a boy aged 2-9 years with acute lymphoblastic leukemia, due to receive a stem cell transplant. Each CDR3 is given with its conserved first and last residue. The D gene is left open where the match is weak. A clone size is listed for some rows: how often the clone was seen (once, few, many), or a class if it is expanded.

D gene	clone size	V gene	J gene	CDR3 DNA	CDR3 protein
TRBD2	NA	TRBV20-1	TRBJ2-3	TGCAGTGCTGCTAGCGGGGGGGCGGTGAATACGCAGTATTTT	CSAASGGAVNTQYF
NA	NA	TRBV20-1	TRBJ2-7	TGCAGTGCAGATGGGGTGATCGAGCAGTACTTC	CSADGVIEQYF
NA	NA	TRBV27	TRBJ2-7	TGTGCCAGCAGTTCTCTCCACGGACAAGGGATCGAGCAGTACTTC	CASSSLHGQGIEQYF
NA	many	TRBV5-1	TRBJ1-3	TGCGCCAGCAGCTTGAGGCCGAACCCTGGAAACACCATATATTTT	CASSLRPNPGNTIYF
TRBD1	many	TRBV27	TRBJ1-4	TGTGCCAGCAGTGGACAGGGGAATGAAAAACTGTTTTTT	CASSGQGNEKLFF
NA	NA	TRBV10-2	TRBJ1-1	TGCGCCAGCAGTGAGTCGGGGGGTGAAGGGAACACTGAAGCTTTCTTT	CASSESGGEGNTEAFF
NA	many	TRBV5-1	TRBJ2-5	TGCGCCAGCAGTATTGGACCAACTCAAGAGACCCAGTACTTC	CASSIGPTQETQYF
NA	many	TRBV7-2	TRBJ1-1	TGTGCCAGCAGCTTAAGCGGGGGTGGGACTGAAGCTTTCTTT	CASSLSGGGTEAFF
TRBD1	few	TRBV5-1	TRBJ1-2	TGCGCCAGCAGCTCTCGGACAGGACGGTATGGCTACACCTTC	CASSSRTGRYGYTF
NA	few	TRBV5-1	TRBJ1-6	TGCGCCAGCAAGGACAGTTATAATTCACCCCTCCACTTT	CASKDSYNSPLHF
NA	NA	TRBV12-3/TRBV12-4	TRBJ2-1	TGTGCCAGCATTCGGGCCGGGGGGCCCTACAATGAGCAGTTCTTC	CASIRAGGPYNEQFF
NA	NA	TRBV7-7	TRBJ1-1	TGTGCTAGCAGCTTACCGACGGCCCCCTTGAACACTGAAGCTTTCTTT	CASSLPTAPLNTEAFF
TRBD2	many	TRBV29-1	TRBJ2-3	TGCAGCGTTGGTCCTTCGGGAGCGGGGGTGACAGATACGCAGTATTTT	CSVGPSGAGVTDTQYF
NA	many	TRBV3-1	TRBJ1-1	TGTGCCAGCAGCCAAGGGCTTGAAGCTTTCTTT	CASSQGLEAFF
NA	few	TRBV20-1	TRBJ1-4	TGCAGTGCAGCGGGCGCGGCTAATGAAAAACTGTTTTTT	CSAAGAANEKLFF
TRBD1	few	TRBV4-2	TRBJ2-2	TGTGCCAGCAGCCATCAGGGGGCGAACACCGGGGAGCTGTTTTTT	CASSHQGANTGELFF
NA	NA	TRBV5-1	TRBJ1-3	TGCGCCAGCAGCTTGGGATTAACAGCGCTCTCTGGAAACACCATATATTTT	CASSLGLTALSGNTIYF
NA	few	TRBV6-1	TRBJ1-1	TGTGCCAGCAGTGAATGGGGCCTCATGAACACTGAAGCTTTCTTT	CASSEWGLMNTEAFF
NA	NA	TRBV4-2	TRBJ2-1	TGTGCCAGCAGCCAAGATCCTCGGCGGGGGCTTCACTACAATGAGCAGTTCTTC	CASSQDPRRGLHYNEQFF
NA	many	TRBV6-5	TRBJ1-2	TGTGCCAGCAGTTACGGTGAAGTCTACACCTTC	CASSYGEVYTF
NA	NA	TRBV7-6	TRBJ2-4	TGTGCCAGCAGCTTAGATCAGGGAGCCATTCAGTACTTC	CASSLDQGAIQYF
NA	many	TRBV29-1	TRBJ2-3	TGCAGCGTTGAGATCACAGATACGCAGTATTTT	CSVEITDTQYF
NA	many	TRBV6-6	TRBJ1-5	TGTGCCAGCAGCAACCAGGGCAGCCATCAGCCCCAGCATTTT	CASSNQGSHQPQHF
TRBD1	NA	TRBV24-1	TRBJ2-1	TGTGCCACCCGACAGGGGCCGAACAATGAGCAGTTCTTC	CATRQGPNNEQFF
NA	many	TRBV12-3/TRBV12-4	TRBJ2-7	TGTGCCAGCAGTTTAGGAACGCATGTCGAGCAGTACTTC	CASSLGTHVEQYF
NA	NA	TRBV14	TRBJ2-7	TGTGCCAGCAGCCAAGGGGGTCCCTACGAGCAGTACTTC	CASSQGGPYEQYF
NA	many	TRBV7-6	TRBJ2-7	TGTGCCAGCAGCAAGTCGGGCCACGAGCAGTACTTC	CASSKSGHEQYF
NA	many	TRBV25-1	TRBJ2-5	TGTGCCAGCAGTGAATTAGGGGTGGGGTCCGCGGAGACCCAGTACTTC	CASSELGVGSAETQYF
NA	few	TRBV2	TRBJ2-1	TGTGCCAGCAGTGAGCAGGCGGGGATATACAATGAGCAGTTCTTC	CASSEQAGIYNEQFF